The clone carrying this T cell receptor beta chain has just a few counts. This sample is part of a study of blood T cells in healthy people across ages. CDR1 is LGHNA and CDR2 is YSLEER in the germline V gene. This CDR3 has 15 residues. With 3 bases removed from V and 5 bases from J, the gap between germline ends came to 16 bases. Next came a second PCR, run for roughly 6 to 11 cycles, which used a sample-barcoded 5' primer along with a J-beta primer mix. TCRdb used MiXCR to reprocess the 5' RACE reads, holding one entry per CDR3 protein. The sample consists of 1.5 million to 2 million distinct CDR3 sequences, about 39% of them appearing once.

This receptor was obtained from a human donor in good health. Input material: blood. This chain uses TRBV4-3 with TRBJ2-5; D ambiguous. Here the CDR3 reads CASSHGRGQSETQYF. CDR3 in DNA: TGCGCCAGCAGCCACGGACGAGGCCAATCGGAGACCCAGTACTTC.